The present T cell receptor (beta chain) was sequenced within a study of blood T cell repertoires in COVID-19. Germline V lookup: CDR1 KGHSH, CDR2 LQKENI. Trimming stripped 0 bases from V and 3 bases from J, with 15 bases between. CDR3 size: 17 residues. Here immunoSEQ multiplex PCR was the method, and the copy in TCRdb shows in-frame clones only, minus some. The repertoire holds over 90,000 clones, with roughly 81% as singletons. The origin of this receptor is a man older than 75 with COVID-19, enrolled during active disease. This sequence joins TRBV18 and TRBJ1-5, with D maybe TRBD1 (6 bases). Sequenced sample: peripheral blood. CDR3 sequence reads: CASSPPSGVGANQPQHF. The CDR3 nucleotides are TGTGCCAGCTCACCACCGTCAGGGGTAGGGGCCAATCAGCCCCAGCATTTT.